This TCR beta chain comes out of a study of blood T cell repertoires in COVID-19. Self-reported history from a screening survey and questionnaire set each donor's cohort. CDR3 size: 13 residues. After removal of 7 bases from V and 4 bases from J, the junction contained 4 bases not matched to a gene. Germline V gene sequence: CDR1 SNHLY, CDR2 FYNNEI. Authors' processing steps: Nucleated cell number was recorded as an estimate derived from reference gene primer amplification. Method: immunoSEQ multiplex PCR; TCRdb's copy keeps in-frame clones and lacks some. The V and J calls and clone size were taken over from that table, and D and trimming were inferred from the DNA. The sample gives roughly 250,000 clones, more than 85% of which show up once; about 1.5% is in the top ten.

J is TRBJ1-2 and V is TRBV2; 9 bases are shared with TRBD1. This clonotype originated in a woman in her forties or fifties who had recovered from COVID-19. The sequencing sample was made of PBMCs or T cells enriched from blood (not recorded which). In nucleotides, the CDR3 is TGTGCCAGCAAGGGACAGGGAGGCTATGGCTACACCTTC. Encoded protein: CASKGQGGYGYTF.